The 9 T cell receptor beta chains reported below all come from one sample, sequenced in a study of cytomegalovirus exposure and HLA in healthy donors. PCR amplification relied on 60 Vbeta primers (plus 13 Jbeta primers). TCRdb's table, derived via immunoSEQ multiplex PCR, lists solely in-frame clones and lacks some. The data show about 84,000 clones, 55% to 65% seen once. Material: PBMCs. The receptors derive from a middle-aged woman in good health and CMV-seropositive.

This sequence joins TRBV5-3 and TRBJ2-7, with 7 positions matching TRBD1. TRBV5-3 is annotated as an ORF whose role is uncertain. This CDR3 is built from 17 residues. After removal of 3 bases from V and 3 bases from J, the junction contained 15 bases not matched to a gene. CDR3 protein: CARSSNYRGPPDYEQYF. DNA of the CDR3: TGTGCCAGAAGCTCCAATTACAGGGGTCCCCCGGACTACGAGCAGTACTTC.

This chain uses TRBV28 with TRBJ2-7, with 9 positions matching TRBD1. V shed 3 bases and J 1 base; nucleotides not matched to a gene: 7. This CDR3 comprises 16 residues. Germline CDR1 reads MDHEN; CDR2 reads SYDVKM. The CDR3 loop reads CASSFRYGQGSYEQYF. CDR3 DNA sequence: TGTGCCAGCAGTTTCCGTTATGGACAGGGGTCCTACGAGCAGTACTTC.

The J gene is TRBJ2-3, the V gene TRBV5-1; tentative D call: TRBD1 (5 bases). CDR1 and CDR2 (germline): SGHRS, YFSETQ. Trimming left V 5 bases short and J 5 bases short, with 12 bases between. This CDR3 region has 13 residues. The chain's CDR3 is CASRQGGEDTQYF. The CDR3 region has the DNA TGCGCCAGCAGGCAGGGTGGGGAAGATACGCAGTATTTT. The full variable domain, with the rest looked up from reference TRBV5-1 and TRBJ2-3, is KAGVTQTPRYLIKTRGQQVTLSCSPISGHRSVSWYQQTPGQGLQFLFEYFSETQRNKGNFPGRFSGRQFSNSRSEMNVSTLELGDSALYLCASRQGGEDTQYFGPGTRLTVL.

This clone was seen only a few times. The chain recombines TRBV7-2 with TRBJ2-3; TRBD2 agrees at 8 bases. Germline V lookup: CDR1 SGHTA, CDR2 FQGNSA. With V trimmed by 7 bases and J by 6 bases, 12 bases remained unmatched. The CDR3 contains 15 residues. The CDR3 sequence is CASTLTLAGGDTQYF. The CDR3 DNA follows: TGTGCCAGCACCCTGACTCTAGCGGGCGGGGATACGCAGTATTTT.

This clone has a handful of counts. This rearrangement joins TRBV28 to TRBJ2-3; 8 nucleotides align to TRBD1. The CDR3 has 16 amino acids. With V trimmed by 5 bases and J by 4 bases, 11 bases remained unmatched. Per germline, CDR1 MDHEN and CDR2 SYDVKM. CDR3 protein: CASSPLYRGSPDTQYF. In DNA, the CDR3 is TGTGCCAGCAGTCCCTTATACAGGGGGTCTCCAGATACGCAGTATTTT.

The genes are TRBV9 and TRBJ1-2, with D tentatively TRBD1 (5 bases). There are 12 residues in the CDR3. The germline V gene encodes CDR1 SGDLS and CDR2 YYNGEE. V was trimmed by 2 bases and J by 8 bases, leaving 10 bases between them. The CDR3 region has the DNA TGTGCCAGCAGCGTGCAGGGCCACGGCTACACCTTC. It codes for CASSVQGHGYTF.

The chain links TRBV13 to TRBJ1-1; 9 bases map to TRBD1. Per the germline V gene, CDR1 is PRHDT and CDR2 is FYEKMQ (reference sequence). The CDR3 is 16 residues long. The V segment lost 5 bases and the J segment 1 base; nucleotides outside the gene matches: 8. CDR3 sequence reads: CASSATTGGPNTEAFF. CDR3 DNA sequence: TGTGCCAGCAGCGCAACCACAGGGGGCCCGAACACTGAAGCTTTCTTT.

The rearrangement links TRBV2 to TRBJ2-2, with a tentative D call TRBD2 (5 bases). Germline V gene data show CDR1 as SNHLY and CDR2 as FYNNEI. The CDR3 runs 13 residues. The V gene lost 6 bases and the J gene lost 6 bases, with 11 bases spanning the gap. The CDR3 here is CASSVAPAGELFF. The CDR3 region has the DNA TGTGCCAGCAGCGTAGCGCCGGCCGGGGAGCTGTTTTTT.

This chain joins TRBV6-6 and TRBJ1-5; D remains ambiguous. The CDR3 contains 14 residues. Germline CDR1 is MNHNY and CDR2 is SVGAGI (reference sequence). V lost 2 bases and J 5 bases, leaving 10 bases between the germline ends. CDR3 nucleotide sequence: TGTGCCAGCAGTTACCTGGTGGGAGATCAGCCCCAGCATTTT. Its translation is CASSYLVGDQPQHF.